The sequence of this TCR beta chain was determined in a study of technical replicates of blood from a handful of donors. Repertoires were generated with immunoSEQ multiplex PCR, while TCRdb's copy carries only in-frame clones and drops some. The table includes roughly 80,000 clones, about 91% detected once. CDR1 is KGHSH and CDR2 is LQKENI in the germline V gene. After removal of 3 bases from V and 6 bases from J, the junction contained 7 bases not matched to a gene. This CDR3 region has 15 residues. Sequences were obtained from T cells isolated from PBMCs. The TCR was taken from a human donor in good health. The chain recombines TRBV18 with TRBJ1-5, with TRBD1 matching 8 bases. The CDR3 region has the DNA TGTGCCAGCTCACCGGGACAGGTTATGAGTCAGCCCCAGCATTTT. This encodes CASSPGQVMSQPQHF.